This T cell receptor beta chain was sequenced during a study of T cells in Graves' hyperthyroidism and ophthalmopathy (dated by TCRdb to between 2017 and 2020). In the study overall: Peripheral blood was collected at initial diagnosis, before any treatment. Once sampling was done, hyperthyroidism patients were given methimazole at a starting dose of 30 mg daily, whereas ophthalmopathy patients were given high-dose intravenous methylprednisolone. The study also compared thyroid tissue and blood T-cell repertoires from roughly 6 Graves' hyperthyroidism patients. The roughly 100 discovery patients were randomly divided into training and test sets at a 7:3 ratio. The paper reports TCR Vbeta CDR3 sequencing of some 140 peripheral blood samples: 40 or so ophthalmopathy, approximately 74 hyperthyroidism and around 17 progressor patients. A discovery cohort of about a hundred patients, about 43 with Graves' ophthalmopathy and roughly 59 with stable Graves' hyperthyroidism, was used to find distinguishing TCR V-J signatures. Whether ophthalmopathy could be predicted prospectively was tested in an independent validation cohort made up of some 20 hyperthyroidism patients plus 17 patients who later progressed to ophthalmopathy. The research as a whole found: In validation, the model predicted progression to ophthalmopathy a median of 6.5 months before onset, with about 70% sensitivity and just under 75% specificity. Sample size was not statistically predetermined, and blinding of investigators to group allocation was not performed. In cross-validation, a model built on a 13 V-J signature told ophthalmopathy apart from stable hyperthyroidism with over 85% sensitivity and roughly 83% specificity, and in testing the same model reached 80%/75%. Most expanded thyroid clonotypes (frequency above 0.001) were also detected in blood, suggesting blood repertoires may reflect thyroid immune responses.

The TCR beta CDR3 regions were amplified from RNA transcripts. The first round of RT-PCR for the TCR CDR3 was performed with the HTBI primer set and the Qiagen OneStep RT-PCR kit. Libraries were constructed in a second round of multiplex PCR, after which size selection and purification were performed. Libraries were sequenced paired-end with 100 bp reads on an Illumina HiSeq2000. In the paper's pipeline: SOAPnuke was used to process the raw data, throwing out any read that contained adapters or uncalled bases, had a mean Phred below 15, or lacked an exact constant-primer or identifier match. High-quality paired reads were merged with COPE v1.2.5, and unique nucleotide sequences were defined as clonotypes. MiTCR v1.1 was used to align the clonotypes against IMGT TRBV, TRBD and TRBJ reference segments. Only V-J combinations with frequency above 0.0001, covering 99% to 99.2% of repertoires, were analysed. The TCS score was defined as the ratio of F50 (clonal expansion) to E x V (chaos), calculated using BLOSUM62-based TCRdist between CDR3 peptides within each V-J. Welch's t-statistics and random forest reduced fewer than 550 V-J features to roughly 13, which were used in a naive Bayes classifier (R e1071). Starting from the raw public reads, TCRdb applied fastp trimming at Q25, assembled clones with MiXCR and retained in-frame beta chains. Each CDR3 protein appears once, grouped with its most common genes and DNA. The V and J calls follow TCRdb's processing rather than the paper's. Across this sample there are about 600,000 distinct CDR3 sequences, with more than 13% seen only once. Less than 9% of the sample belongs to the ten largest clones.

This clonotype was detected ten times or more. Its antigen remains undetermined. No qualities accompany the bases; no much larger clone lies one base away. Ophthalmopathy patients had moderately to severely active disease, Clinical Activity Score of at least 3, NOSPECS grade of at least 4, and duration under 3 months. Any patient with an uncontrolled infection, another autoimmune disease, pregnancy or lactation was excluded. Diagnoses were established on the basis of clinical symptoms, serum thyroxine and TRAb, thyroid ultrasound, and orbital computed tomography. Ficoll-Paque density gradient centrifugation was used to isolate PBMCs from about 10 ml of fresh peripheral blood. Trizol reagent was used to extract total RNA, and RNA quality was then checked on an Agilent 2100 Bioanalyzer. CDR1 PRHDT and CDR2 FYEKMQ were looked up in the germline V gene (reference sequence). CDR3 length: 14 amino acids, cysteine to phenylalanine. Kept here is only the CDR3 DNA, which spans 42 bases and is read in frame from base 1. Deletion took 5 bases off V and 4 bases off J, with a span of 14 bases between the germline ends.

The sample comprised blood. The V and J segments used are TRBV13 and TRBJ1-1; a confident D gene designation cannot be given. The sequence was obtained from a woman aged 18-29 years with Graves' ophthalmopathy. Here is the DNA: TGTGCCAGCAGCCCGGGTCCTCTGCGCACTGAAGCTTTCTTT. This translates into CASSPGPLRTEAFF. With the portions outside the CDR3 filled from the reference TRBV13 and TRBJ1-1 genes, the complete variable region becomes AAGVIQSPRHLIKEKRETATLKCYPIPRHDTVYWYQQGPGQDPQFLISFYEKMQSDKGSIPDRFSAQQFSDYHSELNMSSLELGDSALYFCASSPGPLRTEAFFGQGTRLTVV.